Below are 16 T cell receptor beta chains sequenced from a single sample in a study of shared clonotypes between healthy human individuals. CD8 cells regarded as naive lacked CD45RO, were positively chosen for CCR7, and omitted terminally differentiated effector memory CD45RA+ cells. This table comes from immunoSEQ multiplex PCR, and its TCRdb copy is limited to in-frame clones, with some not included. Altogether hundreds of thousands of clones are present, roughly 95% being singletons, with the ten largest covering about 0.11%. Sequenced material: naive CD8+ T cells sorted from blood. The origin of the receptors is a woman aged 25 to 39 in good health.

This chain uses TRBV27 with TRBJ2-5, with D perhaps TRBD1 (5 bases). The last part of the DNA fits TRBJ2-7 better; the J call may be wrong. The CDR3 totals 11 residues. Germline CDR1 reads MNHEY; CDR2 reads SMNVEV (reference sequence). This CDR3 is CASGAGYEQYF. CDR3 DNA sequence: TGTGCCAGCGGGGCAGGGTACGAGCAGTACTTC.

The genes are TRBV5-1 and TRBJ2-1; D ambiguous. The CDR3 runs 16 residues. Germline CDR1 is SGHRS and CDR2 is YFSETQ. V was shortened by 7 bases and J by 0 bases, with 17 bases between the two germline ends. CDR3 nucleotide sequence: TGCGCCAGCGTCTCGATTTCTCCGAGCTCCTACAATGAGCAGTTCTTC. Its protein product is CASVSISPSSYNEQFF. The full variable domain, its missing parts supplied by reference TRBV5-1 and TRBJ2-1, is KAGVTQTPRYLIKTRGQQVTLSCSPISGHRSVSWYQQTPGQGLQFLFEYFSETQRNKGNFPGRFSGRQFSNSRSEMNVSTLELGDSALYLCASVSISPSSYNEQFFGPGTRLTVL.

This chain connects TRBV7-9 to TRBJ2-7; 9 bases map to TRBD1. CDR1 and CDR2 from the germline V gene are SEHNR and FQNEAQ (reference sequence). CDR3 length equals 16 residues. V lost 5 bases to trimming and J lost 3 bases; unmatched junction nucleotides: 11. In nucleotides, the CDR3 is TGTGCCAGCAGCGGGACGGGACAGGGAGCCAACTACGAGCAGTACTTC. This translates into CASSGTGQGANYEQYF. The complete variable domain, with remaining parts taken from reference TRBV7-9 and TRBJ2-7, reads DTGVSQNPRHKITKRGQNVTFRCDPISEHNRLYWYRQTLGQGPEFLTYFQNEAQLEKSRLLSDRFSAERPKGSFSTLEIQRTEQGDSAMYLCASSGTGQGANYEQYFGPGTRLTVT.

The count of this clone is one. The CDR3 DNA reads TGTGCCAGCACCTCATCCCCGTCCTACGAGCAGTACTTC. This translates into CASTSSPSYEQYF. The chain couples TRBV7-9 to TRBJ2-7, with unresolved D. V was shortened by 7 bases and J by 1 base, with 11 bases between the two germline ends. Germline V gene data show CDR1 as SEHNR and CDR2 as FQNEAQ (reference sequence). CDR3 length equals 13 residues.

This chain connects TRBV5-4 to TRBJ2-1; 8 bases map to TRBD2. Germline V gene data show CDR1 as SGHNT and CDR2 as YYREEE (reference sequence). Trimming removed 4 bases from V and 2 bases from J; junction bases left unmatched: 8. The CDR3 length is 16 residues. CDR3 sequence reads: CASSPNSGTAYNEQFF. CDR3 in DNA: TGTGCCAGCAGCCCCAATAGCGGGACCGCCTACAATGAGCAGTTCTTC.

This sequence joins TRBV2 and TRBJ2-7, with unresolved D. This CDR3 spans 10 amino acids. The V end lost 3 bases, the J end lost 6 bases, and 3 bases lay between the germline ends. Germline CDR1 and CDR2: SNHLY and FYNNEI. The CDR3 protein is CASSDLEQYF. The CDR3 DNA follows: TGTGCCAGCAGTGATCTCGAGCAGTACTTC.

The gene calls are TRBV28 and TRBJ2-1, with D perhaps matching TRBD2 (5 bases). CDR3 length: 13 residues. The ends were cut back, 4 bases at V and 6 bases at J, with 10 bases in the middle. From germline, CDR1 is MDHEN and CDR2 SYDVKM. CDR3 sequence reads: CASSSLGGNEQFF. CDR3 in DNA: TGTGCCAGCAGTTCCCTCGGAGGCAATGAGCAGTTCTTC.

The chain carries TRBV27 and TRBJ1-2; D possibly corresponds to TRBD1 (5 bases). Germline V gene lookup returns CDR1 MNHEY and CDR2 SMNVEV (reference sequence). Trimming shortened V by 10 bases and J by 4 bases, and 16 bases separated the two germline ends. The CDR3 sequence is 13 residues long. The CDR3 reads CATGPMGVYGYTF. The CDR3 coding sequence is TGTGCCACAGGACCCATGGGGGTCTATGGCTACACCTTC.

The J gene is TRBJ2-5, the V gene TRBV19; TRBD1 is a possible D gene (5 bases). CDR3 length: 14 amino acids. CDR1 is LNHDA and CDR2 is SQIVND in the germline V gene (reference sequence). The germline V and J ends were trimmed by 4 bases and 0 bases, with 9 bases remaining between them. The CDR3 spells CASSSRANQETQYF. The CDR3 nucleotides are TGTGCCAGTAGTAGCAGGGCTAACCAAGAGACCCAGTACTTC.

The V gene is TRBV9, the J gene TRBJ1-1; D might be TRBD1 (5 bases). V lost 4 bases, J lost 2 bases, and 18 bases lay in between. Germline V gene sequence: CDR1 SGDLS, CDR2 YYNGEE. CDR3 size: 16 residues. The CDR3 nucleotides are TGTGCCAGCAGCCCCGAAGGGGCGAGGGCAAACACTGAAGCTTTCTTT. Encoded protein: CASSPEGARANTEAFF.

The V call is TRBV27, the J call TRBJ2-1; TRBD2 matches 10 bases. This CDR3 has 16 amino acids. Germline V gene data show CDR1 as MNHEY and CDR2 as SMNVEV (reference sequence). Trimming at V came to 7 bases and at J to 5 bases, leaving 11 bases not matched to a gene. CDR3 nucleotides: TGTGCCAGCAACGACCGGGGCCTAGCGGGAGACAATGAGCAGTTCTTC. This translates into CASNDRGLAGDNEQFF.

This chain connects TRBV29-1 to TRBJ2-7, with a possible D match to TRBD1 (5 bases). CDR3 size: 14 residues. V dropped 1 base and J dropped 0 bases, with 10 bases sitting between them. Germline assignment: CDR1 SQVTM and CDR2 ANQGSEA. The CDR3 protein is CSVEGTGTSYEQYF. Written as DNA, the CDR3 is TGCAGCGTTGAAGGCACAGGTACCTCCTACGAGCAGTACTTC.

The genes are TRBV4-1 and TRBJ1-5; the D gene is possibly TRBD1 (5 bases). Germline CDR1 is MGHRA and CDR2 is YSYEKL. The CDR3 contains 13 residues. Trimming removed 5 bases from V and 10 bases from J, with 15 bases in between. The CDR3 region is CASSKTGTPPQHF. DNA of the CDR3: TGCGCCAGCAGCAAAACCGGGACGCCTCCCCAGCATTTT.

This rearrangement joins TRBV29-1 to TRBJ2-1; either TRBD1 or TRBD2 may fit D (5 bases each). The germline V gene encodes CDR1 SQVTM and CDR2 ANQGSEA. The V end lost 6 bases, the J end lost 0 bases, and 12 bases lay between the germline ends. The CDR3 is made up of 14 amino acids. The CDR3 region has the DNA TGCAGCGTCGCAGAGGGGAACTCCTACAATGAGCAGTTCTTC. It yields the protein CSVAEGNSYNEQFF.

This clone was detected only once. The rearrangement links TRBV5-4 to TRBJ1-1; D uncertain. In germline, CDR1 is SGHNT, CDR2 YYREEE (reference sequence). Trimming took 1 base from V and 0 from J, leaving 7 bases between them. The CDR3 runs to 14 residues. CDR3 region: CASSLFGLNTEAFF. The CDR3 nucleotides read TGTGCCAGCAGCTTGTTCGGACTGAACACTGAAGCTTTCTTT.

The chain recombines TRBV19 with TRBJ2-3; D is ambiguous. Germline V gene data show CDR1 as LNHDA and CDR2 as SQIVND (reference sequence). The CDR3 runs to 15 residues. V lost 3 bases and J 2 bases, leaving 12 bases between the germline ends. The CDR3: CASSISAIDTDTQYF. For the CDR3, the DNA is TGTGCCAGTAGTATCTCGGCAATCGACACAGATACGCAGTATTTT.